The source of this T cell receptor (beta chain) is a study of blood T cell repertoires in COVID-19. Study in general: Collection of acute and convalescent COVID-19 samples took place in the United States, Italy and Spain. Sample material is recorded as cDNA or gDNA derived from T cells, B-cell-depleted T cells, or PBMCs.

Methods used by the authors: Cell counts per sample came from amplifying reference gene primers. The data were produced by immunoSEQ multiplex PCR, yet TCRdb's version contains in-frame clones alone and is incomplete. V and J calls plus clone size are reproduced from that table; the DNA served to infer D and trimming. In the table there are 35,000 to 50,000 clones, more than 70% of which are singletons. V was shortened by 3 bases and J by 6 bases, with 18 bases between the two germline ends. The CDR3 loop spans 15 amino acids. Germline CDR1 SGDLS, CDR2 YYNGEE. The sequence was collected from a man aged 60 to 75 with acute or convalescent COVID-19. The chain is built from TRBV9 and TRBJ1-2, with a weak D call TRBD1 (6 bases). Specimen: peripheral blood. The CDR3 bases are TGTGCCAGCAGCGGACGGACAGAAACCTTTGATGGCTACACCTTC. Its translation: CASSGRTETFDGYTF.